These 28 T cell receptor beta chains share one sample of origin, sequenced in a study of blood T cell repertoires in COVID-19. Libraries were prepared by immunoSEQ multiplex PCR; TCRdb keeps only in-frame clonotypes and omits some of them. The data show about 68,000 clones, just over 85% seen once. Sequencing used peripheral blood. These receptors originate from a man in his fifties or sixties with acute or convalescent COVID-19.

The V gene is TRBV2, the J gene TRBJ1-5; unclear D gene. V dropped 2 bases and J dropped 0 bases, with 8 bases sitting between them. CDR3 length equals 15 residues. Germline lookup yields CDR1 SNHLY and CDR2 FYNNEI. CDR3 protein: CASSEISSSNQPQHF. The CDR3 region has the DNA TGTGCCAGCAGTGAAATCAGTTCTAGCAATCAGCCCCAGCATTTT.

This clone was counted a few times. Written as DNA, the CDR3 is TGTGCCAGCAGCTTAAGGACAGGGGTTTATCCAGATACGCAGTATTTT. It translates to CASSLRTGVYPDTQYF. The gene calls are TRBV7-6 and TRBJ2-3; TRBD1 matches 9 bases. With V trimmed by 2 bases and J by 4 bases, 7 bases remained unmatched. The CDR3 consists of 16 residues. Germline V gene lookup returns CDR1 SGHVS and CDR2 FNYEAQ.

This chain links TRBV5-1 with TRBJ2-5; D is undetermined. The V end lost 1 base, the J end lost 3 bases, and 7 bases lay between the germline ends. Per the germline V gene, CDR1 is SGHRS and CDR2 is YFSETQ. CDR3 length: 13 residues. CDR3 bases: TGCGCCAGCAGCTTGTCGCAGGAAGAGACCCAGTACTTC. Residues: CASSLSQEETQYF. Together with reference TRBV5-1 and TRBJ2-5, the CDR3 gives the full variable domain: KAGVTQTPRYLIKTRGQQVTLSCSPISGHRSVSWYQQTPGQGLQFLFEYFSETQRNKGNFPGRFSGRQFSNSRSEMNVSTLELGDSALYLCASSLSQEETQYFGPGTRLLVL.

The V and J genes are TRBV5-1 and TRBJ1-6; D not resolved. Trimming pared 0 bases from V and 7 bases from J, leaving 14 bases between. This CDR3 has 16 residues. The germline gives CDR1 SGHRS, CDR2 YFSETQ. CDR3 nucleotides: TGCGCCAGCAGCTTGGATTACGGGGTACGGAATTCACCCCTCCACTTT. It is translated as CASSLDYGVRNSPLHF.

As DNA, the CDR3 is TGTGCCAGCAAAACAGTCAGCTCCTACAATGAGCAGTTCTTC. It is translated as CASKTVSSYNEQFF. V is TRBV21-1 and J is TRBJ2-1; the DNA was not compared with TRBD1, the D call given in the table. TRBV21-1 corresponds to a pseudogene. CDR3 length: 14 residues.

The DNA of the CDR3 is TGTGCCAGCAGCGTAGACGGGGGGCGCTTATTCGGGGAGCTGTTTTTT. It specifies CASSVDGGRLFGELFF. This rearrangement joins TRBV9 to TRBJ2-2, with a tentative D call TRBD2 (7 bases). V was cut by 0 bases and J by 7 bases, with 16 bases left in between. In germline, CDR1 is SGDLS, CDR2 YYNGEE. This CDR3 has 16 amino acids.

Only one count was recorded for this clone. The chain combines TRBV6-6 with TRBJ2-5, with 12 nucleotides matching TRBD1. The V gene's germline CDR1 is MNHNY and CDR2 SVGAGI (reference sequence). J was trimmed by 7 bases and V by 9 bases; bases with no gene match: 12. The CDR3 spans 15 residues. The CDR3 nucleotides are TGTGCCAGTCTCCTCCGGGACAGGGGGCGGGTGACCCAGTACTTC. Amino acids: CASLLRDRGRVTQYF.

This chain connects TRBV5-1 to TRBJ1-1; 9 nucleotides agree with TRBD1. Germline V gene lookup returns CDR1 SGHRS and CDR2 YFSETQ. The CDR3 totals 14 residues. V lost 4 bases and J lost 5; bases outside the gene matches: 6. This CDR3 reads CASSVGQGKTEAFF. CDR3 in DNA: TGCGCCAGCAGCGTCGGACAGGGGAAGACTGAAGCTTTCTTT.

The chain combines TRBV19 with TRBJ1-3; D uncertain. Deletions cut 3 bases from V and 0 bases from J, with 9 bases between. The CDR3 loop spans 15 amino acids. Germline lookup yields CDR1 LNHDA and CDR2 SQIVND (reference sequence). This chain's CDR3 is CASSIAPLSGNTIYF. In nucleotides, the CDR3 is TGTGCCAGTAGTATTGCCCCACTCTCTGGAAACACCATATATTTT.

This clone occurred once. At one of its ends the junction is not consistent with the germline gene, which may arise from a read error. This chain connects TRBV19 to TRBJ1-4; D call uncertain. The germline CDR1 and CDR2 sequences are LNHDA and SQIVND (reference sequence). The CDR3 length is 11 residues. CDR3 in amino acids: CASSIGGSHHF. The CDR3 DNA is TGTGCCAGTAGTATAGGCGGCTCGCACCATTTT.

This clone was recorded only once. V gene TRBV19 combines with J gene TRBJ1-1, with 7 bases matching TRBD1. The germline V gene encodes CDR1 LNHDA and CDR2 SQIVND (reference sequence). V dropped 3 bases and J dropped 0; count of bases not matched to a gene: 10. This CDR3 has 17 amino acids. CDR3 coding DNA: TGTGCCAGTAGTATGAGACGACAGGGTGCCATGAACACTGAAGCTTTCTTT. Amino acids: CASSMRRQGAMNTEAFF.

The chain carries TRBV27 and TRBJ1-1, with no clear D. The CDR3 runs 15 residues. Germline V gene sequence: CDR1 MNHEY, CDR2 SMNVEV (reference sequence). Trimming took 1 base from V and 4 from J, leaving 13 bases between them. The CDR3 coding sequence is TGTGCCAGCAGTTTATGGACGGGGATGGGCACTGAAGCTTTCTTT. Protein sequence: CASSLWTGMGTEAFF.

The gene calls are TRBV9 and TRBJ2-3; perhaps TRBD1 as D (5 bases). The germline gives CDR1 SGDLS, CDR2 YYNGEE. V was pared by 0 bases and J by 2 bases, with 10 bases between. The length of the CDR3 is 15 residues. For the CDR3, the DNA is TGTGCCAGCAGCGTAGAAGGGGCAGTCACAGATACGCAGTATTTT. Encoded protein: CASSVEGAVTDTQYF.

This sequence joins TRBV27 and TRBJ2-1; 14 nucleotides align to TRBD2. The V and J ends lost 4 bases and 4 bases, in that order; junction bases with no gene match: 12. This CDR3 comprises 19 residues. CDR1 MNHEY and CDR2 SMNVEV come from the germline V gene (reference sequence). The CDR3 DNA reads as TGTGCCAGCAGTTCGCAGACTAGCGGGGGGGCCTACCCATACAATGAGCAGTTCTTC. It translates to CASSSQTSGGAYPYNEQFF.

The chain recombines TRBV19 with TRBJ2-7; TRBD1 aligns across 7 bases. V was pared by 5 bases and J by 6 bases, with 13 bases of the junction left unmatched. Germline-derived CDR1 and CDR2 are LNHDA and SQIVND (reference sequence). The CDR3 is 15 amino acids. The CDR3 loop is CASSQAGGISGEQYF. The CDR3 nucleotides are TGTGCCAGTAGTCAGGCAGGGGGTATCTCTGGCGAGCAGTACTTC.

The chain links TRBV6-5 to TRBJ2-7; D is possibly TRBD1 (5 bases). The germline gives CDR1 MNHEY, CDR2 SVGAGI. Trimming took 7 bases from V and 1 from J, leaving 8 bases between them. This CDR3 is built from 12 residues. CDR3 DNA: TGTGCCAGCATGCCAGGGTCCTACGAGCAGTACTTC. It specifies CASMPGSYEQYF.

A note on this clone: The same CDR3 also results from other DNA sequences found in this sample. The chain has TRBV7-3 and TRBJ1-1; a weak D match, TRBD1 (5 bases). Germline V CDR1 and CDR2: SGHTA, FQGTGA. The CDR3 has 13 residues. V was cut by 5 bases and J by 1 base, with 8 bases left in between. CDR3 loop: CASSRGGNTEAFF. CDR3 nucleotides: TGTGCCAGCAGCCGCGGGGGGAACACTGAAGCTTTCTTT. Using reference TRBV7-3 and TRBJ1-1 for the parts outside the CDR3, the full variable domain is GAGVSQTPSNKVTEKGKYVELRCDPISGHTALYWYRQSLGQGPEFLIYFQGTGAADDSGLPNDRFFAVRPEGSVSTLKIQRTERGDSAVYLCASSRGGNTEAFFGQGTRLTVV.

CDR3 coding DNA: TGTGCCAGCCAGGGGGGGAACACTGAAGCTTTCTTT. Residues: CASQGGNTEAFF. This chain links TRBV6-5 with TRBJ1-1; TRBD1 matches at 7 bases. V shed 8 bases, J shed 1 base, and the junction held 1 base outside the gene matches. CDR1 is MNHEY, CDR2 SVGAGI, per germline. The CDR3 runs 12 residues.

As concerns this clone: Other nucleotide sequences in the sample specify the same CDR3. The chain is built from TRBV9 and TRBJ1-2, with 9 positions matching TRBD1. Germline V gene lookup returns CDR1 SGDLS and CDR2 YYNGEE. CDR3 length: 16 residues. Trimming took 0 bases from V and 1 from J; bases not matched to a gene: 4. The CDR3 is CASSVALGQGNYGYTF. CDR3 DNA sequence: TGTGCCAGCAGCGTAGCTTTGGGACAGGGTAACTATGGCTACACCTTC.

The chain is built from TRBV4-1 and TRBJ2-7; 10 bases match TRBD1. The CDR3 has 15 amino acids. Germline V CDR1 and CDR2: MGHRA, YSYEKL. Unmatched junction bases numbered 4, after V lost 1 base and J lost 4 bases. CDR3 in DNA: TGCGCCAGCAGCCAAGGACAGGGGGCGGAATACGAGCAGTACTTC. The encoded protein is CASSQGQGAEYEQYF.

V and J are TRBV5-1 and TRBJ2-7; 7 nucleotides agree with TRBD2. CDR1 is SGHRS, CDR2 YFSETQ, per germline. The CDR3 covers 17 residues. The V and J ends lost 5 bases and 5 bases, in that order; junction bases with no gene match: 19. The CDR3 spells CASSKWAGRGLGDEQYF. CDR3 nucleotide sequence: TGCGCCAGCAGTAAATGGGCAGGGAGGGGCCTTGGGGACGAGCAGTACTTC.

Comment on this clone: Other DNA sequences from this sample encode an identical CDR3 as well. The chain's CDR3 is CASSPGGFDSPLHF. DNA for the CDR3: TGTGCCAGCTCACCAGGAGGGTTTGATTCACCCCTCCACTTT. The chain employs TRBV18 and TRBJ1-6, with D hard to call. The CDR3 is 14 residues long. Germline V gives CDR1 KGHSH, CDR2 LQKENI. Deletions cut 2 bases from V and 8 bases from J, with 10 bases between.

This rearrangement joins TRBV5-1 to TRBJ2-7, with D unresolved. Trimming took off 0 bases at V and 4 bases at J, with 8 bases between the two ends. Germline V gene data show CDR1 as SGHRS and CDR2 as YFSETQ. The CDR3 contains 13 residues. This CDR3 reads CASSLAYLYEQYF. CDR3 DNA: TGCGCCAGCAGCTTGGCGTACTTATACGAGCAGTACTTC.

The CDR3 region is CAVNTGNTIYF. DNA of the CDR3: TGCGCCGTAAATACTGGAAACACCATATATTTT. The chain links TRBV10-2 to TRBJ1-3; D ambiguous. Germline lookup yields CDR1 WSHSY and CDR2 SAAADI. This CDR3 has 11 amino acids. The germline V and J ends were trimmed by 11 bases and 2 bases, with 7 bases remaining between them.

The rearrangement joins TRBV7-3 to TRBJ2-1, with 9 bases aligning to TRBD2. J gave up 4 bases and V 6 bases, and 7 bases lay outside the gene matches. Per germline, CDR1 SGHTA and CDR2 FQGTGA. The CDR3 runs to 15 residues. In nucleotides, the CDR3 is TGTGCCAGCAGTTTTAGCGGGGGAAAATACAATGAGCAGTTCTTC. It specifies CASSFSGGKYNEQFF.

The chain carries TRBV6-4 and TRBJ2-2; 10 nucleotides align to TRBD1. Germline V lookup: CDR1 MRHNA, CDR2 SNTAGT. CDR3 size: 14 residues. The trim removed 2 bases at V and 6 bases at J, leaving 0 bases unmatched. In DNA form, the CDR3 reads TGTGCCAGCAGTGACGGACAGGGGGCCGGGGAGCTGTTTTTT. It encodes CASSDGQGAGELFF.

V usage is TRBV3-1 (or the pseudogene TRBV3-2) and J usage is TRBJ2-2; 11 bases are shared with TRBD2. Trimming took 5 bases from V and 6 from J; bases not matched to a gene: 2. CDR1 and CDR2 from the germline V gene are LGHDT and YNNKEL (reference sequence). The CDR3 length is 14 residues. CDR3 protein: CASSISGRAGELFF. CDR3 DNA sequence: TGTGCCAGCAGCATTAGCGGGAGGGCCGGGGAGCTGTTTTTT.

This clone was observed a single time. The chain carries TRBV7-9 and TRBJ2-3, with 7 bases aligning to TRBD1. V dropped 8 bases and J dropped 0; count of bases not matched to a gene: 2. Germline CDR1 and CDR2: SEHNR and FQNEAQ (reference sequence). CDR3 length: 13 residues. The CDR3 coding sequence is TGTGCCAGCCGACAGGGTAGCACAGATACGCAGTATTTT. This gives the protein CASRQGSTDTQYF.